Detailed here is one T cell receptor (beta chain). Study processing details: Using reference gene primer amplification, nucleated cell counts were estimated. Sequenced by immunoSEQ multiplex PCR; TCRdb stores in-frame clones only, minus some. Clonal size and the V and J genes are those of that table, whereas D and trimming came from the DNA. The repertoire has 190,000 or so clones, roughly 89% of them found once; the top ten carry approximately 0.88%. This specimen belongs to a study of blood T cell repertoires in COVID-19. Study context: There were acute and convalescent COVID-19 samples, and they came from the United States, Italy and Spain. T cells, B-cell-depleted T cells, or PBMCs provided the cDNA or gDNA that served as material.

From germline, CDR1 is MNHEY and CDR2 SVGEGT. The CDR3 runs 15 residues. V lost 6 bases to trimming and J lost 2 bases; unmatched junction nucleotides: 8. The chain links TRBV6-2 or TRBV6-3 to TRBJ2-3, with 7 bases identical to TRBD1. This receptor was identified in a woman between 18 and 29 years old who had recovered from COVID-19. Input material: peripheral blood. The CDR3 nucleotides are TGTGCCAGCAGCCCCGGGACAGACTACACAGATACGCAGTATTTT. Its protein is CASSPGTDYTDTQYF.